Listed below are T cell receptor beta chains from one sample, sequenced in a study of beta chain features in type 1 diabetes. TCRdb's copy holds only in-frame clones and misses some; the assay was immunoSEQ multiplex PCR. In the table there are a few hundred thousand clones, around 12% of which are singletons. Sequencing input: naive CD4+ T cells from blood. These receptor sequences come from a young man in good health. Each CDR3 is given with its conserved first and last residue. The D gene is left open where the match is weak. The size entry is marked missing in some rows and otherwise reads once, few, many or a size class.

v_call: TRBV5-1
clone_size: few
j_call: TRBJ2-7
d_call: TRBD1
cdr3_aa: CASSPDRAEQYF
cdr3_nt: TGCGCCAGCAGTCCGGACAGGGCCGAGCAGTACTTC

v_call: TRBV19
clone_size: NA
j_call: TRBJ1-3
d_call: NA
cdr3_aa: CASSEVSSGNTIYF
cdr3_nt: TGTGCCAGTAGTGAGGTCAGCTCTGGAAACACCATATATTTT

v_call: TRBV29-1
clone_size: NA
j_call: TRBJ1-1
d_call: TRBD1
cdr3_aa: CSVESLDRVMNTEAFF
cdr3_nt: TGCAGCGTTGAATCTTTGGACAGGGTTATGAACACTGAAGCTTTCTTT

v_call: TRBV27
clone_size: few
j_call: TRBJ2-5
d_call: NA
cdr3_aa: CASKLAETQYF
cdr3_nt: TGTGCCAGCAAGCTCGCAGAGACCCAGTACTTC

v_call: TRBV7-9
clone_size: NA
j_call: TRBJ2-7
d_call: NA
cdr3_aa: CASSLEVVRGSYEQYF
cdr3_nt: TGTGCCAGCAGCTTAGAGGTGGTCCGGGGTTCCTACGAGCAGTACTTC

v_call: TRBV29-1
clone_size: few
j_call: TRBJ1-4
d_call: TRBD1
cdr3_aa: CSVATGGTNEKLFF
cdr3_nt: TGCAGCGTCGCCACAGGGGGAACTAATGAAAAACTGTTTTTT

v_call: TRBV7-9
clone_size: few
j_call: TRBJ2-1
d_call: NA
cdr3_aa: CASSLRGNEQFF
cdr3_nt: TGTGCCAGCAGCTTAAGGGGTAATGAGCAGTTCTTC

v_call: TRBV7-2
clone_size: NA
j_call: TRBJ2-3
d_call: NA
cdr3_aa: CASSLANPRTQYF
cdr3_nt: TGTGCCAGCAGCTTAGCGAACCCGCGTACGCAGTATTTT

v_call: TRBV28
clone_size: NA
j_call: TRBJ1-2
d_call: TRBD1
cdr3_aa: CASRMTGGAGYGYTF
cdr3_nt: TGTGCCAGCAGAATGACAGGGGGCGCCGGCTATGGCTACACCTTC

v_call: TRBV15
clone_size: few
j_call: TRBJ2-1
d_call: TRBD1
cdr3_aa: CATSKDRAYNEQFF
cdr3_nt: TGTGCCACCAGCAAGGACAGGGCCTACAATGAGCAGTTCTTC

v_call: TRBV28
clone_size: NA
j_call: TRBJ2-3
d_call: TRBD2
cdr3_aa: CASSLGGVDTQYF
cdr3_nt: TGTGCCAGCAGTTTAGGGGGGGTAGATACGCAGTATTTT

v_call: TRBV28
clone_size: few
j_call: TRBJ1-1
d_call: TRBD1
cdr3_aa: CASSPWTGGDTEAFF
cdr3_nt: TGTGCCAGCAGTCCCTGGACAGGAGGGGATACTGAAGCTTTCTTT

v_call: TRBV19
clone_size: few
j_call: TRBJ2-1
d_call: NA
cdr3_aa: CASRLAYRSYNEQFF
cdr3_nt: TGTGCCAGTAGGCTAGCGTATAGATCCTACAATGAGCAGTTCTTC

v_call: TRBV5-1
clone_size: NA
j_call: TRBJ2-5
d_call: TRBD2
cdr3_aa: CASSLEAGGRQETQYF
cdr3_nt: TGCGCCAGCAGCCTAGAAGCGGGGGGCCGCCAAGAGACCCAGTACTTC

v_call: TRBV7-8
clone_size: few
j_call: TRBJ2-6
d_call: NA
cdr3_aa: CASTGTSAGANVLTF
cdr3_nt: TGTGCCAGCACGGGGACATCAGCTGGGGCCAACGTCCTGACTTTC

v_call: TRBV4-3
clone_size: NA
j_call: TRBJ1-2
d_call: TRBD1
cdr3_aa: CASSQGTGSHYGYTF
cdr3_nt: TGCGCCAGCAGCCAAGGGACAGGTAGTCACTATGGCTACACCTTC

v_call: TRBV30
clone_size: NA
j_call: TRBJ2-5
d_call: TRBD1
cdr3_aa: CAWRKPTGLQETQYF
cdr3_nt: TGTGCCTGGAGGAAACCGACAGGGCTCCAAGAGACCCAGTACTTC

v_call: TRBV7-3
clone_size: few
j_call: TRBJ2-3
d_call: NA
cdr3_aa: CASSLRDKRTDTQYF
cdr3_nt: TGTGCCAGCAGCTTACGGGATAAGAGAACAGATACGCAGTATTTT

v_call: TRBV6-5
clone_size: NA
j_call: TRBJ1-4
d_call: TRBD1
cdr3_aa: CASSYSGTGREKLFF
cdr3_nt: TGTGCCAGCAGTTACTCGGGGACAGGACGGGAAAAACTGTTTTTT

v_call: TRBV5-1
clone_size: NA
j_call: TRBJ2-1
d_call: TRBD1
cdr3_aa: CASSLGQGDYNEQFF
cdr3_nt: TGCGCCAGCAGCTTGGGGCAGGGGGACTACAATGAGCAGTTCTTC

v_call: TRBV7-9
clone_size: NA
j_call: TRBJ2-2
d_call: NA
cdr3_aa: CASSFSGNTGELFF
cdr3_nt: TGTGCCAGCAGCTTTTCCGGGAACACCGGGGAGCTGTTTTTT

v_call: TRBV5-4
clone_size: few
j_call: TRBJ2-7
d_call: NA
cdr3_aa: CASSVATGGGVYEQYF
cdr3_nt: TGTGCCAGCAGCGTAGCTACAGGGGGAGGGGTCTACGAGCAGTACTTC

v_call: TRBV30
clone_size: few
j_call: TRBJ2-7
d_call: TRBD1
cdr3_aa: CAWSLLGGQGAYEQYF
cdr3_nt: TGTGCCTGGAGCCTCCTTGGGGGACAGGGGGCCTACGAGCAGTACTTC

v_call: TRBV6-5
clone_size: few
j_call: TRBJ1-4
d_call: NA
cdr3_aa: CASSYRQTTNEKLFF
cdr3_nt: TGTGCCAGCAGTTACCGACAGACAACTAATGAAAAACTGTTTTTT

v_call: TRBV28
clone_size: few
j_call: TRBJ2-7
d_call: TRBD1
cdr3_aa: CASSSGQGVYEQYF
cdr3_nt: TGTGCCAGCAGTTCCGGACAGGGAGTCTACGAGCAGTACTTC

v_call: TRBV5-1
clone_size: NA
j_call: TRBJ2-5
d_call: NA
cdr3_aa: CASSRTGLETQYF
cdr3_nt: TGCGCCAGCAGCCGTACAGGGTTGGAGACCCAGTACTTC

v_call: TRBV6-5
clone_size: NA
j_call: TRBJ1-2
d_call: NA
cdr3_aa: CASTQQDGNYGYTF
cdr3_nt: TGTGCCAGCACCCAACAGGACGGGAACTATGGCTACACCTTC

v_call: TRBV28
clone_size: few
j_call: TRBJ2-1
d_call: NA
cdr3_aa: CASSPPGVQNNEQFF
cdr3_nt: TGTGCCAGCAGTCCCCCCGGGGTACAGAACAATGAGCAGTTCTTC

v_call: TRBV2
clone_size: few
j_call: TRBJ2-3
d_call: TRBD2
cdr3_aa: CASSLGLAGGTDTQYF
cdr3_nt: TGTGCCAGCAGTCTTGGACTAGCGGGGGGCACAGATACGCAGTATTTT

v_call: TRBV7-6
clone_size: few
j_call: TRBJ1-5
d_call: TRBD1
cdr3_aa: CASSSTGGIGNQPQHF
cdr3_nt: TGTGCCAGCAGCTCGACAGGGGGCATTGGGAATCAGCCCCAGCATTTT

v_call: TRBV30
clone_size: NA
j_call: TRBJ2-3
d_call: TRBD2
cdr3_aa: CAWRGGISTDTQYF
cdr3_nt: TGTGCCTGGAGGGGAGGGATATCTACAGATACGCAGTATTTT